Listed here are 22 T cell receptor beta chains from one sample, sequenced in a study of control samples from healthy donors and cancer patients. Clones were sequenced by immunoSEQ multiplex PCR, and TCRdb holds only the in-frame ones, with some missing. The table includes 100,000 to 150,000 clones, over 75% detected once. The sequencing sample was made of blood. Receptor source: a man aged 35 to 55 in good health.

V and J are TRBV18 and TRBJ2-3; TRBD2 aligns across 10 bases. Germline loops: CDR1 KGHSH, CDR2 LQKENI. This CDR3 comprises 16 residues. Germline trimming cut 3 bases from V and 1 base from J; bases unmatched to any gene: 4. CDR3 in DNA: TGTGCCAGCTCACCTTTAACTAGCGGGGGCACAGATACGCAGTATTTT. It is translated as CASSPLTSGGTDTQYF.

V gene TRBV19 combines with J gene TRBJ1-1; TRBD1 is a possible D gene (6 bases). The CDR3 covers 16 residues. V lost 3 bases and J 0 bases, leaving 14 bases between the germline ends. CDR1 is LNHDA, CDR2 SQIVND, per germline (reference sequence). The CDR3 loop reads CASSIEAGGMNTEAFF. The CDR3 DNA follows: TGTGCCAGTAGTATCGAGGCGGGGGGCATGAACACTGAAGCTTTCTTT. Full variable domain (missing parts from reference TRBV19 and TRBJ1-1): DGGITQSPKYLFRKEGQNVTLSCEQNLNHDAMYWYRQDPGQGLRLIYYSQIVNDFQKGDIAEGYSVSREKKESFPLTVTSAQKNPTAFYLCASSIEAGGMNTEAFFGQGTRLTVV.

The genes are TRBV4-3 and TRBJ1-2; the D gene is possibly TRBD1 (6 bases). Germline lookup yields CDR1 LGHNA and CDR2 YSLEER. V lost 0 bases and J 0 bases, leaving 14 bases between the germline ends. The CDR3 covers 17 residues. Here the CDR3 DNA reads TGCGCCAGCAGCCAAGAGGCCAGGGGAGACGCTAACTATGGCTACACCTTC. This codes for CASSQEARGDANYGYTF.

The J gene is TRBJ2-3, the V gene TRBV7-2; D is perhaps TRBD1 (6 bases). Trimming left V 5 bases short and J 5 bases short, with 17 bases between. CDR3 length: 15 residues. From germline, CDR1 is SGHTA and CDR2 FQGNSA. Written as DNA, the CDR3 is TGTGCCAGCAGCCCAGAAGGGGGAATAGGAGATACGCAGTATTTT. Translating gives CASSPEGGIGDTQYF.

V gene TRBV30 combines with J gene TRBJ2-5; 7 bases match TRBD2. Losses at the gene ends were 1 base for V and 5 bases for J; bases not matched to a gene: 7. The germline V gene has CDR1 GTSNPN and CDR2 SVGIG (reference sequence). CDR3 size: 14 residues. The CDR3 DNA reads TGTGCCTGGAGTGAAGCACTAGCGCGCGAGACCCAGTACTTC. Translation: CAWSEALARETQYF.

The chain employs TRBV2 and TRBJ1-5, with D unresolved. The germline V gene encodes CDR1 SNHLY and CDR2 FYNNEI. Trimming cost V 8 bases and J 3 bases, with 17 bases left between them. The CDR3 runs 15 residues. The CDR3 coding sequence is TGTGCCAGCTGCAGAAGGGAGGGTGACAATCAGCCCCAGCATTTT. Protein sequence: CASCRREGDNQPQHF.

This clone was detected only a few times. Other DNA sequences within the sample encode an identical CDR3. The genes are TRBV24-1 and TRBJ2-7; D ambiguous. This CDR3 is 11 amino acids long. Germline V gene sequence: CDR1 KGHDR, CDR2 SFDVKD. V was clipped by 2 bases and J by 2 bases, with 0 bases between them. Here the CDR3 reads CATSDSYEQYF. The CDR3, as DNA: TGTGCCACCAGTGATTCCTACGAGCAGTACTTC.

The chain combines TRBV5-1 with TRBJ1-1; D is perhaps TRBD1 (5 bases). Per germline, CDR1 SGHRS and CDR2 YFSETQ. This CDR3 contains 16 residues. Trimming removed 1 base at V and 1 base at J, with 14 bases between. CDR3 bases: TGCGCCAGCAGCTTGTGGCCACAGGCAGAGAACACTGAAGCTTTCTTT. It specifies CASSLWPQAENTEAFF.

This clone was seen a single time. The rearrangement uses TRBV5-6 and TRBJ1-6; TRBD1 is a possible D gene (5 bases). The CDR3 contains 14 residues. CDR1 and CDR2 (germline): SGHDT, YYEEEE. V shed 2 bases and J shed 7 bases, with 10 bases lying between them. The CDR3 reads CASSFRVPNSPLHF. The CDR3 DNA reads TGTGCCAGCAGCTTCAGGGTGCCGAATTCACCCCTCCACTTT.

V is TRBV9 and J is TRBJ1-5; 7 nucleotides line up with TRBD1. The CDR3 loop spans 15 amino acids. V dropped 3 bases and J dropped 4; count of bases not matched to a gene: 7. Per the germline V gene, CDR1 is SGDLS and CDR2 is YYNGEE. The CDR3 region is CASSATGYWNQPQHF. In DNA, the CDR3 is TGTGCCAGCAGCGCGACAGGGTATTGGAATCAGCCCCAGCATTTT.

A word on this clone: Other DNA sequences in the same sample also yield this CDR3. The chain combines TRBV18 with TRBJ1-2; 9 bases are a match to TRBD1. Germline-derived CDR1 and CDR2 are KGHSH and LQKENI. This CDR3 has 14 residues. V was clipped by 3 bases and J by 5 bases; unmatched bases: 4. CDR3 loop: CASSPGQGLYGYTF. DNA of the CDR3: TGTGCCAGCTCACCGGGACAGGGATTGTATGGCTACACCTTC.

The CDR3 nucleotides read TGTGCCAGCAGCTTAGCGGGGGCGGGGGATACGCAGTATTTT. This codes for CASSLAGAGDTQYF. The chain couples TRBV13 to TRBJ2-3, with D perhaps given as TRBD1 or TRBD2 (6 bases each). The CDR3 is made up of 14 amino acids. The germline V and J ends were trimmed by 1 base and 6 bases, with 11 bases remaining between them. Germline V gene data show CDR1 as PRHDT and CDR2 as FYEKMQ (reference sequence).

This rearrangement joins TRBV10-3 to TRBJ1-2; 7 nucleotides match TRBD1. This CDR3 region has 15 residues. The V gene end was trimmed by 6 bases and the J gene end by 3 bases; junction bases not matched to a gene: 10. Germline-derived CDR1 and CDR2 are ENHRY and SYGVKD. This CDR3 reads CAISRVGGGDYGYTF. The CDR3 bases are TGTGCCATCAGCCGCGTCGGAGGGGGCGACTATGGCTACACCTTC.

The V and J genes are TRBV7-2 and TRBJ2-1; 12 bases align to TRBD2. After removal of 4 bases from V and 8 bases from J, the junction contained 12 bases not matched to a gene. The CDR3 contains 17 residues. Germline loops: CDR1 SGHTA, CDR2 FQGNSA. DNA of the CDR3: TGTGCCAGCAGCTCAACCGCCCGACTAGCGGGGGCCTATGAGCAGTTCTTC. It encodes CASSSTARLAGAYEQFF.

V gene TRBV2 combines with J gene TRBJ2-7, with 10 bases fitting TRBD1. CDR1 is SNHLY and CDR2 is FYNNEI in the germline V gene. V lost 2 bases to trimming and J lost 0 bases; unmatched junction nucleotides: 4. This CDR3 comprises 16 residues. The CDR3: CASSERDRGSSYEQYF. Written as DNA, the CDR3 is TGTGCCAGCAGTGAAAGGGACAGGGGCAGCTCCTACGAGCAGTACTTC.

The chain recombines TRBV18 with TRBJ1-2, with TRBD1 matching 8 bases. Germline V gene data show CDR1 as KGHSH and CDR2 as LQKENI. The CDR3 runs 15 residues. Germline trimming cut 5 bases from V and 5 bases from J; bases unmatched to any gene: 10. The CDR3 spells CASSSSTGAIYGYTF. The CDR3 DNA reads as TGTGCCAGCTCATCTTCGACAGGGGCCATTTATGGCTACACCTTC.

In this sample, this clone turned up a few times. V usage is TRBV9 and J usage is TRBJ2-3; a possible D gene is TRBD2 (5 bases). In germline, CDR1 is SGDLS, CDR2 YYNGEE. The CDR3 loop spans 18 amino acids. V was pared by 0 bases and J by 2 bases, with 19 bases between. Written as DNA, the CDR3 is TGTGCCAGCAGCGTAGAAATCCCGGGGAAGCGGAACACAGATACGCAGTATTTT. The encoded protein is CASSVEIPGKRNTDTQYF. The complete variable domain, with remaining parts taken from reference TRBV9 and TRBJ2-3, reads DSGVTQTPKHLITATGQRVTLRCSPRSGDLSVYWYQQSLDQGLQFLIQYYNGEERAKGNILERFSAQQFPDLHSELNLSSLELGDSALYFCASSVEIPGKRNTDTQYFGPGTRLTVL.

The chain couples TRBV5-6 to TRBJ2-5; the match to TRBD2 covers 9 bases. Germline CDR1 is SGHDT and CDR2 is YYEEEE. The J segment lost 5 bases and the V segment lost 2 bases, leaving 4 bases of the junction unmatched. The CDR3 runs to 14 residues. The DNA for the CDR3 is TGTGCCAGCAGCTTCCGCGGGGGGGCGGAGACCCAGTACTTC. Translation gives CASSFRGGAETQYF.

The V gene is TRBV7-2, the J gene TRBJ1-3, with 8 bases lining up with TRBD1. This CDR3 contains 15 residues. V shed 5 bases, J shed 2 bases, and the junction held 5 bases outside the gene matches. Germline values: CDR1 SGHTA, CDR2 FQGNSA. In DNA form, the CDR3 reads TGTGCCAGCAGCCAAACGGACAGGGCTGGAAACACCATATATTTT. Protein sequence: CASSQTDRAGNTIYF.

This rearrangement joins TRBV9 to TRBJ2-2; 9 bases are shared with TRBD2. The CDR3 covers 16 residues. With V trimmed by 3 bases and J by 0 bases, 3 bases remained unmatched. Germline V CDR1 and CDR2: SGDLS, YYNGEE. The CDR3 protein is CASSARGGANTGELFF. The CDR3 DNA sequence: TGTGCCAGCAGCGCGCGCGGGGGGGCGAACACCGGGGAGCTGTTTTTT.

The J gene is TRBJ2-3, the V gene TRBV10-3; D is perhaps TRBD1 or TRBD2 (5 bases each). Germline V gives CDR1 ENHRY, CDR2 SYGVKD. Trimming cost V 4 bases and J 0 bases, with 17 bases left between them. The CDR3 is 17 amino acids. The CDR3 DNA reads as TGTGCCATCAGTGGGGACGATTATTCACCTAGCACAGATACGCAGTATTTT. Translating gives CAISGDDYSPSTDTQYF.

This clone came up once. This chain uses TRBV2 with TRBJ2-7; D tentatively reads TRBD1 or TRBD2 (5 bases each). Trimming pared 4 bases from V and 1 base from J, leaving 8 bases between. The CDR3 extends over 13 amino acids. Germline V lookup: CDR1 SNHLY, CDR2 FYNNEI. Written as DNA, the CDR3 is TGTGCCAGCAGTGGGGACCTATCCTACGAGCAGTACTTC. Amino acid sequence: CASSGDLSYEQYF.